This TCR beta chain was captured by sequencing in a study of blood T cell repertoires in COVID-19. Across the whole study: COVID-19 samples collected from the United States, Italy and Spain covered acute and convalescent phases.

Cohorts were based on clinical histories the participants reported. Within the 2 weeks before study entry, each person in the exposed group met a COVID-19 case. Data came from immunoSEQ multiplex PCR; TCRdb stores just in-frame clones and leaves some out. The data contain 300,000 to 350,000 clones, roughly 86% of them singletons. Trimming took 0 bases from V and 4 from J; bases not matched to a gene: 14. The CDR3 has 19 residues. Per germline, CDR1 LNHNV and CDR2 YYDKDF (reference sequence). The sequence derives from a woman between 25 and 40 years old who had been exposed to COVID-19. The rearrangement joins TRBV15 to TRBJ1-2; 10 bases line up with TRBD1. The specimen sequenced was PBMCs or T cells enriched from blood (not recorded which). The CDR3 protein is CATSRDLTPGTGVSYGYTF. The CDR3 nucleotides read TGTGCCACCAGCAGAGACCTAACACCGGGGACAGGGGTATCCTATGGCTACACCTTC.